This TCR beta chain was retrieved from a study of blood T cells in healthy people across ages. CDR3 length: 16 residues. CDR1 and CDR2 from the germline V gene are SGHRS and YFSETQ. Regarding the study as a whole: Roughly linear age-related decline in beta diversity appeared, significant by age roughly 40.

This clonotype was observed once. Its antigen is undetermined. A read error may produce the germline difference seen at one junction end. A J-beta primer mix and a sample-barcoded 5' primer were used in a second PCR of roughly 7 to 12 cycles. Tagging of each cDNA molecule was performed by a template-switch adaptor with 12 random nucleotides. Each CDR3 protein is one row after TCRdb ran MiXCR on the 5' RACE reads. The table shows 800,000 or so distinct CDR3 sequences, with 35% to 60% occurring only once. Russia was home to the donors, healthy Caucasian individuals aged roughly 6 to 95. The chain combines TRBV5-1 with TRBJ1-3; 7 bases line up with TRBD1. Sequenced material: blood. The receptor's source is an elderly man in good health. The CDR3: CASSLVGGFSGNTIYF. As DNA, the CDR3 is TGTGCCAGCAGCTTGGTAGGGGGCTTCTCTGGAAACACCATATATTTT.